This TCR beta chain stems from a study of T cell responses to AZD1222 COVID-19 vaccine. Generated by immunoSEQ multiplex PCR, the TCRdb table keeps only in-frame clones and is missing some. The top ten hold roughly 15% of the sample, which has 90,000 to 100,000 clones, 88% seen once. In regard to this clone: Its antigen is as yet unknown.

Germline values: CDR1 SGHAT, CDR2 FQNNGV. CDR3 size: 15 residues. V shed 4 bases and J 6 bases; nucleotides not matched to a gene: 9. Broader study findings: White British people made up most donors, females outnumbered males, and clonal diversity was possibly underestimated. Rises in breadth and depth of Spike-specific TCRs came after two AZD1222 doses. Close to half of all spike-specific TCRs reportedly target regions of the variants that are unmutated.

Both about-4-week and about-12-week second-dose recipients were combined. The TCR was taken from an adult who received the AZD1222 COVID-19 vaccine. J is TRBJ2-1 and V is TRBV11-2; 7 nucleotides align to TRBD2. Here the sequenced sample was peripheral blood, taken 28 days after the second AZD1222 dose. This chain's CDR3 is CASSYPSGGVNEQFF. The CDR3 nucleotides are TGTGCCAGCAGCTACCCTAGCGGAGGGGTCAATGAGCAGTTCTTC.